The 23 T cell receptor beta chains reported below all come from one sample, sequenced in a study of vaccination effects on CD4 cells after COVID-19. Libraries were prepared by immunoSEQ multiplex PCR; TCRdb keeps only in-frame clonotypes and omits some of them. The repertoire has more than 60,000 clones, around 70% of them found once; the top ten carry about 2.2%. Having been cultured for approximately ten days, the cells underwent CD4+ T cell isolation. Two doses of either BNT162b2 or mRNA-1273 were given to each participant. These TCRs are of unknown antigen specificity. The source material was CD4+ T cells from PBMCs cultured without peptide, sampled after COVID-19 vaccination. Source of these receptors: a human donor who received a COVID-19 vaccine.

This clone was seen once. The chain employs TRBV9 and TRBJ2-4; D call uncertain. Germline-derived CDR1 and CDR2 are SGDLS and YYNGEE. Trimming took off 0 bases at V and 7 bases at J, with 11 bases between the two ends. This CDR3 is built from 14 residues. CDR3 in amino acids: CASSVEAFRNIQYF. Written as DNA, the CDR3 is TGTGCCAGCAGCGTAGAAGCATTCCGGAACATTCAGTACTTC.

This clone has a handful of counts. V and J are TRBV28 and TRBJ1-1, with D uncertain. The germline V and J ends were trimmed by 6 bases and 0 bases, with 8 bases remaining between them. This CDR3 region has 13 residues. Germline-derived CDR1 and CDR2 are MDHEN and SYDVKM. The CDR3 loop reads CASSILLNTEAFF. DNA for the CDR3: TGTGCCAGCAGCATCCTCTTGAACACTGAAGCTTTCTTT. The variable domain in full, with the rest retrieved from reference TRBV28 and TRBJ1-1, is DVKVTQSSRYLVKRTGEKVFLECVQDMDHENMFWYRQDPGLGLRLIYFSYDVKMKEKGDIPEGYSVSREKKERFSLILESASTNQTSMYLCASSILLNTEAFFGQGTRLTVV.

The V call is TRBV6-5, the J call TRBJ1-1; tentatively, D is TRBD1 (5 bases). Germline V lookup: CDR1 MNHEY, CDR2 SVGAGI. The V and J ends lost 5 bases and 7 bases respectively, with 14 bases between them. This CDR3 has 13 amino acids. Here the CDR3 reads CASSQPGTDEAFF. DNA of the CDR3: TGTGCCAGCAGTCAACCGGGGACTGATGAAGCTTTCTTT.

The V and J genes are TRBV20-1 and TRBJ2-1; either TRBD1 or TRBD2 may supply D (6 bases each). From germline, CDR1 is DFQATT and CDR2 SNEGSKA (reference sequence). With 8 bases removed from V and 8 bases from J, the gap between germline ends came to 10 bases. The CDR3 contains 10 residues. CDR3 in DNA: TGCAGTCCTGGGGGGCATGAGCAGTTCTTC. It codes for CSPGGHEQFF.

V usage is TRBV5-1 and J usage is TRBJ2-3, with D tentatively TRBD2 (6 bases). This CDR3 spans 16 amino acids. CDR1 and CDR2 from the germline V gene are SGHRS and YFSETQ. Trimming shortened V by 1 base and J by 1 base, and 13 bases separated the two germline ends. The CDR3 region is CASSLIEGLGTDTQYF. The CDR3, as DNA: TGCGCCAGCAGCTTGATTGAGGGACTGGGCACAGATACGCAGTATTTT.

The table lists this clone with a few counts. This chain joins TRBV5-1 and TRBJ1-3; no definite D call. The CDR3 runs to 15 residues. The ends were cut back, 1 base at V and 0 bases at J, with 8 bases in the middle. Germline-derived CDR1 and CDR2 are SGHRS and YFSETQ. CDR3 DNA: TGCGCCAGCAGCTTGCCGGACCTCTCTGGAAACACCATATATTTT. This translates into CASSLPDLSGNTIYF.

This clone was seen once. The chain joins TRBV14 to TRBJ2-5, with 8 positions matching TRBD1. The germline V gene encodes CDR1 SGHDN and CDR2 FVKESK. This CDR3 is 16 amino acids long. V gave up 1 base and J gave up 0 bases; unmatched junction bases: 4. CDR3 nucleotide sequence: TGTGCCAGCAGCCAAGGGGGGACAGGCGACCAAGAGACCCAGTACTTC. Protein sequence: CASSQGGTGDQETQYF.

V usage is TRBV24-1 and J usage is TRBJ2-1, with D possibly TRBD2 on 5 matching bases. Germline CDR1 and CDR2: KGHDR and SFDVKD. Trimming took off 6 bases at V and 7 bases at J, with 21 bases between the two ends. This CDR3 comprises 16 residues. CDR3 loop: CATSPRIAKSLNEQFF. The CDR3 bases are TGTGCCACCAGTCCGAGGATAGCGAAAAGCCTTAATGAGCAGTTCTTC.

The chain couples TRBV5-1 to TRBJ2-3; 13 bases line up with TRBD2. Trimming at V came to 1 base and at J to 4 bases, leaving 3 bases not matched to a gene. The CDR3 covers 16 residues. Germline CDR1 and CDR2: SGHRS and YFSETQ. The CDR3 bases are TGCGCCAGCAGCTTGAGACTAGCGGGGGGATCAGATACGCAGTATTTT. Translated: CASSLRLAGGSDTQYF.

The chain has TRBV7-9 and TRBJ2-2; TRBD1 might be the D (6 bases). V was shortened by 8 bases and J by 2 bases, with 12 bases between the two germline ends. Germline loops: CDR1 SEHNR, CDR2 FQNEAQ (reference sequence). The CDR3 runs to 14 residues. CDR3 amino acids: CASRRGINTGELFF. The DNA of the CDR3 is TGTGCCAGCCGAAGGGGGATTAACACCGGGGAGCTGTTTTTT.

This clone was seen a single time. V gene TRBV6-5 combines with J gene TRBJ1-3; weak D call: TRBD1 (5 bases). The germline V gene encodes CDR1 MNHEY and CDR2 SVGAGI. The ends were cut back, 6 bases at V and 4 bases at J, with 16 bases in the middle. The CDR3 runs to 15 residues. The CDR3 DNA sequence: TGTGCCAGCAGCCGAACCGGGACGGGGGGAAACACCATATATTTT. It specifies CASSRTGTGGNTIYF.

V and J are TRBV11-2 and TRBJ1-2; TRBD1 agrees at 9 bases. In germline, CDR1 is SGHAT, CDR2 FQNNGV. This CDR3 is built from 12 residues. V gave up 4 bases and J gave up 8 bases; unmatched junction bases: 2. Here the CDR3 DNA reads TGTGCCAGCAGCTCTACAGGGGGCGGCTACACCTTC. It encodes CASSSTGGGYTF.

The chain uses TRBV30 and TRBJ1-5; 7 nucleotides align to TRBD1. The germline CDR1 and CDR2 sequences are GTSNPN and SVGIG (reference sequence). J gave up 7 bases and V 5 bases, and 8 bases lay outside the gene matches. This CDR3 spans 13 amino acids. This CDR3 is CAWGRQGVQPQHF. The DNA for the CDR3 is TGTGCCTGGGGTCGGCAGGGGGTCCAGCCCCAGCATTTT.

V gene TRBV4-2 combines with J gene TRBJ1-4; no firm D call. The CDR3 consists of 16 residues. Trimming pared 3 bases from V and 0 bases from J, leaving 11 bases between. Germline-derived CDR1 and CDR2 are LGHNA and YNFKEQ. As DNA, the CDR3 is TGTGCCAGCAGCCAGAGTCGGACGCCAACTAATGAAAAACTGTTTTTT. Translating it yields CASSQSRTPTNEKLFF.

The chain is built from TRBV19 and TRBJ1-1, with a weak D call TRBD1 (5 bases). The CDR3 sequence is 16 residues long. Germline CDR1 reads LNHDA; CDR2 reads SQIVND (reference sequence). The V end lost 2 bases, the J end lost 1 base, and 14 bases lay between the germline ends. The CDR3, as DNA: TGTGCCAGTAGTATAAGGGGCGGACAACGGAACACTGAAGCTTTCTTT. Residues: CASSIRGGQRNTEAFF.

The chain links TRBV30 to TRBJ1-2; maybe TRBD1 (6 bases). Trimming removed 0 bases from V and 8 bases from J, with 13 bases in between. The length of the CDR3 is 13 residues. Looked up from germline, CDR1 is GTSNPN and CDR2 is SVGIG (reference sequence). CDR3: CAWSVLQGLGYTF. CDR3 DNA sequence: TGTGCCTGGAGTGTACTTCAGGGGCTCGGCTACACCTTC.

The gene calls are TRBV3-1 (or the pseudogene TRBV3-2) and TRBJ2-2, with D hard to call. Deletions cut 2 bases from V and 4 bases from J, with 2 bases between. CDR3 length: 12 amino acids. Germline CDR1 LGHDT, CDR2 YNNKEL (reference sequence). CDR3: CASSQRTGELFF. DNA of the CDR3: TGTGCCAGCAGCCAACGCACCGGGGAGCTGTTTTTT.

CDR3 in amino acids: CASSQGGWQTGSYGYTF. Here the CDR3 DNA reads TGTGCCAGCAGCCAAGGGGGCTGGCAGACAGGGAGCTATGGCTACACCTTC. The chain is built from TRBV3-1 (or the pseudogene TRBV3-2) and TRBJ1-2; 7 bases are shared with TRBD1. The J segment lost 4 bases and the V segment lost 1 base, leaving 12 bases of the junction unmatched. CDR1 and CDR2 from the germline V gene are LGHDT and YNNKEL (reference sequence). The CDR3 runs to 17 residues.

V usage is TRBV24-1 and J usage is TRBJ2-1; 7 nucleotides match TRBD1. The CDR3 consists of 16 residues. Germline V gives CDR1 KGHDR, CDR2 SFDVKD. V was clipped by 3 bases and J by 3 bases; unmatched bases: 7. The CDR3 region has the DNA TGTGCCACCAGTGATCCTTCGGGACAGAGCTACAATGAGCAGTTCTTC. It specifies CATSDPSGQSYNEQFF.

The chain is built from TRBV27 and TRBJ1-6, with 7 bases fitting TRBD1. This CDR3 is built from 15 residues. Germline lookup yields CDR1 MNHEY and CDR2 SMNVEV (reference sequence). The V and J ends lost 5 bases and 4 bases, in that order; junction bases with no gene match: 5. The CDR3 here is CASSRTGVYNSPLHF. As DNA, the CDR3 is TGTGCCAGCAGTCGGACAGGTGTTTATAATTCACCCCTCCACTTT.

The V gene is TRBV6-6, the J gene TRBJ1-1, with a tentative D call TRBD1 (5 bases). V lost 6 bases to trimming and J lost 2 bases, with 13 bases between them. The CDR3 is 14 amino acids. In germline, CDR1 is MNHNY, CDR2 SVGAGI (reference sequence). The CDR3 DNA is TGTGCCAGCAGGTGGGACGGATCAAACACTGAAGCTTTCTTT. It is translated as CASRWDGSNTEAFF.

This chain uses TRBV6-5 with TRBJ2-7, with 10 positions matching TRBD1. The CDR3 runs 14 residues. Germline CDR1 reads MNHEY; CDR2 reads SVGAGI. Trimming cost V 8 bases and J 1 base; bases outside gene matches: 5. For the CDR3, the DNA is TGTGCCAGCTCGCGGGACAGGGGATCCTACGAGCAGTACGTC. Its translation: CASSRDRGSYEQYV.

This clone appeared a few times. The rearrangement joins TRBV27 to TRBJ1-1, with D perhaps matching TRBD1 (5 bases). V gave up 6 bases and J gave up 4 bases, with 18 bases separating them. The CDR3 covers 15 residues. Germline CDR1 MNHEY, CDR2 SMNVEV (reference sequence). The CDR3 sequence is CASSFNQGYGTEAFF. DNA for the CDR3: TGTGCCAGCAGCTTTAACCAGGGCTATGGCACTGAAGCTTTCTTT.